This T cell receptor beta chain comes out of a study of CD8 T cells in Susac syndrome. With random hexamers, roughly 0.45 to 1 ug RNA was reverse transcribed. TCRdb itself ran the immunoSEQ multiplex PCR reads through MiXCR, one entry per CDR3 protein. The repertoire includes approximately 200,000 distinct CDR3 sequences, 90% to 95% of them detected once, and 0.093% sits in the top ten. Trimming left V 1 base short and J 9 bases short, with 9 bases between. In germline, CDR1 is DFQATT, CDR2 SNEGSKA (reference sequence). This CDR3 is built from 11 residues. The receptor was isolated from a human donor with multiple sclerosis. Sequenced material: CD4+ T cells from PBMCs. J is TRBJ1-1 and V is TRBV20-1; D gene unclear. The chain's CDR3 is CSARGGRKAFF. The CDR3, as DNA: TGCAGTGCTAGAGGTGGCAGAAAAGCTTTCTTT.